The clone carrying this TCR beta chain came up a few times. The data were obtained in a study of T cells after yellow fever vaccination. The CDR3 loop spans 15 amino acids. CDR1 is SGHRS, CDR2 YFSETQ, per germline. The V gene lost 4 bases and the J gene lost 1 base, with 13 bases spanning the gap. TCRdb redid the calling of the 5' RACE reads with MiXCR, one entry per CDR3 protein. The sample has a few hundred thousand distinct CDR3 sequences, approximately 8% seen once. The sample here was PBMCs, taken roughly seven weeks after the first yellow fever vaccination. The sequence derives from a man aged 18 to 35 who received the YFV17D yellow fever vaccine. This chain connects TRBV5-1 to TRBJ2-3; D may match TRBD1 or TRBD2 (5 bases each). Here the CDR3 DNA reads TGCGCCAGCAGCCTCCGGGGACGCGGCACAGATACGCAGTATTTT. Its protein is CASSLRGRGTDTQYF.